This TCR beta chain is from a study of OX40 agonist ivuxolimab in advanced cancers. For the wider study: Ivuxolimab was a fully human IgG2 agonistic monoclonal antibody targeting the costimulatory receptor OX40 (CD134). The dose-escalation cohort was over 70% male with a mean age of about 58 years, ranging from roughly 20 to 85. Of the approximately 54 dose-escalation patients, hepatocellular carcinoma was present in approximately 20, melanoma in approximately 15, renal cell carcinoma in 9 and head and neck cancer in 9. Peripheral TCRbeta sequencing was intended to test whether TCR sequence diversity was altered and clonal T-cell expansion was caused by ivuxolimab. The paper reports the monotherapy dose-escalation portion (N ≈ 52 patients) of the phase I ivuxolimab trial. Intravenous ivuxolimab was administered to patients every 2 weeks at six dose levels: 0.01, 0.1, 0.3, 1.5, 3 and 10 mg/kg. Three dose-escalation patients achieved partial responses, one with hepatocellular carcinoma and two with cutaneous melanoma. Patients were allowed to have had prior anti-PD-1, anti-PD-L1 or anti-CTLA-4 therapy, and 40% to 45% of the dose-escalation patients had been treated with checkpoint inhibitors.

CDR1 and CDR2, looked up from the germline V gene (reference sequence), are MNHEY and SMNVEV. Trimming takes 1 base from V and 2 bases from J, and the germline ends sit 21 bases apart. The CDR3 runs 19 amino acids, cysteine and phenylalanine included. The only DNA kept is the CDR3, 57 bases in frame from the first base. As to this clone: Its antigen is currently not known. One base away there is no much larger clone; base qualities are not given.

The research as a whole found: Partial responders in the 0.1-3.0 mg/kg groups had among the lowest normalized peripheral clonal expansion, especially among CD8+ T cells. The antigen specificity of the clonally expanded peripheral T cells was not determined. Low levels of normalized T-cell clonal expansion were also seen in some nonresponding patients. At doses from 0.1 to 3.0 mg/kg, clonal expansion was seen in both CD4+ and CD8+ blood T cells between baseline and week 6. After ivuxolimab, more expanded clones were found on average in CD8+ T cells than in CD4+ T cells.

To sequence the TCRbeta CDR3 region, genomic DNA was isolated from the sorted cells. The immunoSEQ Assay was used for sequencing of TCRbeta CDR3 regions. TCRdb retrieved this table from immuneACCESS and kept in-frame rearrangements only. Not all clones are present; in checked studies, unresolved V genes account for under half, and no reason is known for the remainder. Here the sample has approximately 59,000 clones; approximately 86% occur a single time. In total, the top ten clones hold 3% to 4% of the sample. The trial excluded patients who had a history of autoimmune disease or were on systemic immunosuppression. In every dose cohort, peripheral blood was drawn for TCR sequencing at baseline, cycle 4 day 1, and cycle 7 day 1. Samples came from an open-label, multicenter, first-in-human phase I dose-escalation trial of ivuxolimab. Adults with locally advanced or metastatic melanoma, renal cell, hepatocellular, or head and neck squamous cell carcinoma were enrolled in the trial. Before TCR sequencing, CD4+ and CD8+ T cells were separately sorted from peripheral blood.

The sample was CD4+ or CD8+ T cells sorted from blood, taken in a trial of the OX40 agonist ivuxolimab. This clonotype originated in an adult with an advanced solid tumor such as melanoma, head and neck, liver or kidney cancer. The V gene is TRBV27 and the J gene is TRBJ2-4; no D segment can be confidently identified. The CDR3 protein is CASSLYPVSALSTKNIQYF. The DNA sequence is as follows: TGTGCCAGCAGTTTATATCCCGTCTCAGCCCTCTCAACCAAAAACATTCAGTACTTC.